The present TCR beta chain was sequenced within a study of blood T cell repertoires in COVID-19. Data came from immunoSEQ multiplex PCR; TCRdb stores just in-frame clones and leaves some out. The repertoire has 45,000 to 65,000 clones, over 90% of them found once; the top ten carry about 4%. V lost 4 bases and J lost 6; bases outside the gene matches: 8. Looked up from germline, CDR1 is LGHNT and CDR2 is FRNRAP. The CDR3 contains 15 residues. Source material: peripheral blood. This chain joins TRBV12-5 and TRBJ2-2, with 7 bases that match TRBD2. This TCR derives from a man over 45 with acute or convalescent COVID-19. This CDR3 is CASGSVVAGAGELFF. The CDR3, as DNA: TGTGCTAGTGGTTCCGTCGTGGCGGGAGCCGGGGAGCTGTTTTTT.